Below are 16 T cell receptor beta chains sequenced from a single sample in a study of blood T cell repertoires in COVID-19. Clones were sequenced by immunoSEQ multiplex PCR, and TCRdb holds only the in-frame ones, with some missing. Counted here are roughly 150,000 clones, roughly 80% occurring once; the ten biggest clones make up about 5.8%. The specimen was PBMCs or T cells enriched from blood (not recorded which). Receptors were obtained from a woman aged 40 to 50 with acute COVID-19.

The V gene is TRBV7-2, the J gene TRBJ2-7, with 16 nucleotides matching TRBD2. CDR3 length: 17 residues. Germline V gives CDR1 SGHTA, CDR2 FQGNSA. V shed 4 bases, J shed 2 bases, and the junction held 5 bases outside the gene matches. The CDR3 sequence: CASSSGLAGGPPYEQYF. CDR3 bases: TGTGCCAGCAGCTCGGGACTAGCGGGAGGGCCGCCCTACGAGCAGTACTTC.

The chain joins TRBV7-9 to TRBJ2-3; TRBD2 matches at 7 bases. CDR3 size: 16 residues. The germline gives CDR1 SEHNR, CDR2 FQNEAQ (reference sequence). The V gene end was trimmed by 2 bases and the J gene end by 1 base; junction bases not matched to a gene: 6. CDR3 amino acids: CASSLYGRTGTDTQYF. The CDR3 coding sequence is TGTGCCAGCAGCTTATACGGGAGGACCGGCACAGATACGCAGTATTTT.

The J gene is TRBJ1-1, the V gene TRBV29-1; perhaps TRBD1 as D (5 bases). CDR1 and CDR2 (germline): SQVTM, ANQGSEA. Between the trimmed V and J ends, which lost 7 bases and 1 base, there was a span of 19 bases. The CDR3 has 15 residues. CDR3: CSAAGALSENTEAFF. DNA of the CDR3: TGCAGCGCTGCTGGGGCTTTGTCAGAGAACACTGAAGCTTTCTTT.

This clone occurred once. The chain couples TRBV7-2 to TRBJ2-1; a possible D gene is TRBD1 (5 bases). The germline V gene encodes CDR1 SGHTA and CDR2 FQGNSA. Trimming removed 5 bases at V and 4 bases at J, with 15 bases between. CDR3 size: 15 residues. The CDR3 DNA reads TGTGCCAGCAGCCGGAGTGGGGCGGAGTACAATGAGCAGTTCTTC. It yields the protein CASSRSGAEYNEQFF.

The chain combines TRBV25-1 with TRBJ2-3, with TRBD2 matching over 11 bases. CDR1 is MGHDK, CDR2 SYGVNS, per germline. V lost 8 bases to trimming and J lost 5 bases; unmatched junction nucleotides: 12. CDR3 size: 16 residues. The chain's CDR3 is CASGFGSGRERDTQYF. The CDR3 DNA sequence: TGTGCCAGCGGATTTGGTAGCGGGAGGGAGCGAGATACGCAGTATTTT.

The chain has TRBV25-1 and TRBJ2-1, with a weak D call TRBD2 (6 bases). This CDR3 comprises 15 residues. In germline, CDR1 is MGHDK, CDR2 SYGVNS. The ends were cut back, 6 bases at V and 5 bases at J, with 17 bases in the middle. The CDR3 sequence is CASRLSGGANNEQFF. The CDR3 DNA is TGTGCCAGCAGATTGTCCGGGGGAGCAAACAATGAGCAGTTCTTC. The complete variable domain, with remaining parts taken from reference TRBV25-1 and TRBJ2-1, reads EADIYQTPRYLVIGTGKKITLECSQTMGHDKMYWYQQDPGMELHLIHYSYGVNSTEKGDLSSESTVSRIRTEHFPLTLESARPSHTSQYLCASRLSGGANNEQFFGPGTRLTVL.

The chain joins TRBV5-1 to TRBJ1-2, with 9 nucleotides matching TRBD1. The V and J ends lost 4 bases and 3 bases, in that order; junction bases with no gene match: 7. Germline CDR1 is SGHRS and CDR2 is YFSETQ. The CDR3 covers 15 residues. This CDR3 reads CASSPTGGADYGYTF. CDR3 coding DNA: TGCGCCAGCAGCCCAACAGGGGGCGCAGACTATGGCTACACCTTC.

This chain's CDR3 is CSVAGTGVRMNTEAFF. As DNA, the CDR3 is TGCAGCGTTGCCGGGACAGGGGTGAGAATGAACACTGAAGCTTTCTTT. The V gene is TRBV29-1, the J gene TRBJ1-1; TRBD1 agrees at 10 bases. CDR1 SQVTM and CDR2 ANQGSEA come from the germline V gene. The CDR3 runs to 16 residues. V trimming: 4 bases; J trimming: 0 bases; junction bases outside the gene matches: 8.

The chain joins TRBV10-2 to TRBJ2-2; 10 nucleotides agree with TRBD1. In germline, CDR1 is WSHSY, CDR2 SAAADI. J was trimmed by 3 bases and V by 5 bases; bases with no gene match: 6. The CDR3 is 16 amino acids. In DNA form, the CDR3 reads TGCGCCAGCAGTAGACAGGGGGCTGTGGACACCGGGGAGCTGTTTTTT. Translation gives CASSRQGAVDTGELFF.

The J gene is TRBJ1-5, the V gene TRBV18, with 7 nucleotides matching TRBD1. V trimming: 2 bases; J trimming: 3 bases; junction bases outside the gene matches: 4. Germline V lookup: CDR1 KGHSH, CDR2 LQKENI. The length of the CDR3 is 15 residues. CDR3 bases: TGTGCCAGCTCACCATTTGGACAGGCCAATCAGCCCCAGCATTTT. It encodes CASSPFGQANQPQHF. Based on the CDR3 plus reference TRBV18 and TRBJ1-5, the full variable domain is NAGVMQNPRHLVRRRGQEARLRCSPMKGHSHVYWYRQLPEEGLKFMVYLQKENIIDESGMPKERFSAEFPKEGPSILRIQQVVRGDSAAYFCASSPFGQANQPQHFGDGTRLSIL.

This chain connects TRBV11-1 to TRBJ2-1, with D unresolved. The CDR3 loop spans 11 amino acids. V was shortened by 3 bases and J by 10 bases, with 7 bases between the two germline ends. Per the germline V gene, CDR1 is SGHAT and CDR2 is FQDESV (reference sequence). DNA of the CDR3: TGTGCCAGCAGCTTCCTGGGCGAGCAGTTCTTC. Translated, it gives CASSFLGEQFF.

CDR3 sequence reads: CASRGQLNTEAFF. The CDR3 DNA reads TGTGCCAGCAGAGGACAACTGAACACTGAAGCTTTCTTT. V is TRBV6-5 and J is TRBJ1-1, with D possibly being TRBD1 (5 bases). This CDR3 has 13 residues. Per the germline V gene, CDR1 is MNHEY and CDR2 is SVGAGI. V lost 6 bases, J lost 0 bases, and 8 bases lay in between.

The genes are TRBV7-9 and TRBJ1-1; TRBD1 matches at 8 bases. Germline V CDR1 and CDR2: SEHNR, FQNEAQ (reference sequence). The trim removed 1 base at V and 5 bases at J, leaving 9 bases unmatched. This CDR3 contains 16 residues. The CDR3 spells CASSLGAGGVLTEAFF. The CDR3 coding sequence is TGTGCCAGCAGCTTAGGCGCAGGGGGCGTTTTGACTGAAGCTTTCTTT.

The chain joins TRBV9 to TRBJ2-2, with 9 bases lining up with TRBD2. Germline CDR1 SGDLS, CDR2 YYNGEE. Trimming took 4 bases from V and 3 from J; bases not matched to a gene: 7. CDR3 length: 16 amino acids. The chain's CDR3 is CASSPGVAGDTGELFF. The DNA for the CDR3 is TGTGCCAGCAGCCCCGGGGTAGCGGGAGACACCGGGGAGCTGTTTTTT.

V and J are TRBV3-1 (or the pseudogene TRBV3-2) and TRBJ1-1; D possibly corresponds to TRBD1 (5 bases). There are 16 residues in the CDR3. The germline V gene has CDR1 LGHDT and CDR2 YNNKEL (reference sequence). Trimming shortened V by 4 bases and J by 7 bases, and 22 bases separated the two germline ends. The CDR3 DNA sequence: TGTGCCAGCAGCCCAAGGACAACACGGAACCCGCTTGAAGCTTTCTTT. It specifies CASSPRTTRNPLEAFF.

CDR3 nucleotide sequence: TGCGCCAGCAGCTCGGCACCGGGACTAGCAAGCAATGAGCAGTTCTTC. Translating it yields CASSSAPGLASNEQFF. The chain joins TRBV5-1 to TRBJ2-1; 9 bases align to TRBD2. With 3 bases clipped from V and 6 bases from J, the junction kept 10 bases outside the gene matches. In germline, CDR1 is SGHRS, CDR2 YFSETQ. The CDR3 contains 16 residues.